This T cell receptor (beta chain) was observed in a study of blood T cell repertoires in COVID-19. For the study at large: Samples of COVID-19 (acute and convalescent) were obtained from the United States, Italy and Spain. PBMCs, B-cell-depleted T cells, or T cells provided the cDNA or gDNA that made up the material.

Per the study methods: Amplification from reference gene primers served as the basis for estimated nucleated cell counts. The data were produced by immunoSEQ multiplex PCR, yet TCRdb's version contains in-frame clones alone and is incomplete. V and J calls and clone size are those listed in that table; D and trimming were worked out from the DNA. In the table there are 150,000 to 200,000 clones, 70% to 85% of which are singletons. In germline, CDR1 is SNHLY, CDR2 FYNNEI. The CDR3 is 12 residues long. The J gene is TRBJ2-7, the V gene TRBV2; 8 bases fit TRBD1. The receptor was isolated from a human donor with acute or convalescent COVID-19. The donor label of this sample is uncertain. Sample: peripheral blood. CDR3 nucleotide sequence: TGTGCTGGACAGGGACTGACCTACGAGCAGTACTTC. This codes for CAGQGLTYEQYF.